This TCR beta chain stems from a study of T cell responses to AZD1222 COVID-19 vaccine. The data were produced by immunoSEQ multiplex PCR, yet TCRdb's version contains in-frame clones alone and is incomplete. The repertoire holds around 67,000 clones, approximately 81% seen once, with over 20% in the top ten. Study-wide results and caveats: Just a handful of AZD1222 recipients tested seropositive at baseline.

As to this clone: Its antigen is undetermined.

The CDR3 spans 15 residues. V was shortened by 5 bases and J by 3 bases, with 13 bases between the two germline ends. CDR1 and CDR2 from the germline V gene are SEHNR and FQNEAQ (reference sequence). This sequence originates from an adult in good health. The sample in question was peripheral blood, obtained on day 0 of AZD1222 vaccination. The V gene is TRBV7-9, the J gene TRBJ1-4; D is unresolved. The CDR3 loop reads CASSPLLGPNEKLFF. CDR3 bases: TGTGCCAGCAGCCCCCTGCTGGGTCCTAATGAAAAACTGTTTTTT.